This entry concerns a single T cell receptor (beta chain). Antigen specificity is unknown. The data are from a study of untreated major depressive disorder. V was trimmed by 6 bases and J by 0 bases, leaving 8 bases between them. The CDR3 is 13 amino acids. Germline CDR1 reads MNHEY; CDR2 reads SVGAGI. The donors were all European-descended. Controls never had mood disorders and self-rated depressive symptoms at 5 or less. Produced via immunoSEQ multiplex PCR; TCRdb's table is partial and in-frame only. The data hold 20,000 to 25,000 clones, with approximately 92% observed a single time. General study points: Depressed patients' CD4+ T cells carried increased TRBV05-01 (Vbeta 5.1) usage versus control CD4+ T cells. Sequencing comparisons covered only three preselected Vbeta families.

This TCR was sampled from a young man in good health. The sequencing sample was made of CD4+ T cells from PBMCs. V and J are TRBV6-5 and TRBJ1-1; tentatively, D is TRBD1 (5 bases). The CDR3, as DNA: TGTGCCAGCAGGTGGGGGATGAACACTGAAGCTTTCTTT. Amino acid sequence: CASRWGMNTEAFF.